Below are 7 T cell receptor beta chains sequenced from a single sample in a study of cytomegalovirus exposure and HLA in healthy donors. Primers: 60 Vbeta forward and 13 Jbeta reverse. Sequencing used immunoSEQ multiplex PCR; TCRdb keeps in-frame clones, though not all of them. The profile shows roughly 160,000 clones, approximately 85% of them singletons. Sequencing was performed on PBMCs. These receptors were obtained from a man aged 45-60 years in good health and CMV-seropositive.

The CDR3 reads CASSQSLDRFYGYTF. The DNA of the CDR3 is TGCGCCAGCAGCCAATCCTTGGACAGATTCTATGGCTACACCTTC. The rearrangement links TRBV4-1 to TRBJ1-2, with a tentative D call TRBD1 (6 bases). Germline CDR1 and CDR2: MGHRA and YSYEKL. Trimming removed 2 bases at V and 4 bases at J, with 14 bases between. The CDR3 sequence is 15 residues long.

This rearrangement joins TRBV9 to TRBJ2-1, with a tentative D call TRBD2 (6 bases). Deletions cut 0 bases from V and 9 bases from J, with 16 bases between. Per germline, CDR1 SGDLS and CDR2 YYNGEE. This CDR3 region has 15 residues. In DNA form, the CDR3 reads TGTGCCAGCAGCGTAGTAGCGGCCCAGCAGGGTGAGCAGTTCTTC. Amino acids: CASSVVAAQQGEQFF.

CDR3 DNA: TGTGCCAGCAGCCGCCTGACAGTTAATGAAAAACTGTTTTTT. This encodes CASSRLTVNEKLFF. The V gene is TRBV5-6, the J gene TRBJ1-4, with D perhaps TRBD1 (5 bases). The V end lost 4 bases, the J end lost 4 bases, and 11 bases lay between the germline ends. Germline V lookup: CDR1 SGHDT, CDR2 YYEEEE. This CDR3 region has 14 residues.

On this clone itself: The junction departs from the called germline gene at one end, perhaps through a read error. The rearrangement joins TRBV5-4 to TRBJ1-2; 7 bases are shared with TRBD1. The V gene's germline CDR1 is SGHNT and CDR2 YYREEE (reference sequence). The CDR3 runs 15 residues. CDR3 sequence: CVSSFTTGWSYGYTF. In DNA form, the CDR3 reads TGTGTCAGCAGCTTCACGACAGGGTGGTCCTATGGCTACACCTTC.

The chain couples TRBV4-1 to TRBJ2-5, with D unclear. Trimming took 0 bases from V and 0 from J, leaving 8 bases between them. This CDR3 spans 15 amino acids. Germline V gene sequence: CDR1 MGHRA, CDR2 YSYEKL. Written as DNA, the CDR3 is TGCGCCAGCAGCCAAGAACCGAGGAACCAAGAGACCCAGTACTTC. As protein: CASSQEPRNQETQYF.

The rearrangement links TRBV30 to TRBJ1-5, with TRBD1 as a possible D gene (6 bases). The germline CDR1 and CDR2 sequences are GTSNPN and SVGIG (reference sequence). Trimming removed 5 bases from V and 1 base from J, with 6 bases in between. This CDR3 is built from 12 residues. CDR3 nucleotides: TGTGCCTGGGGACAGAGCAATCAGCCCCAGCATTTT. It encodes CAWGQSNQPQHF.

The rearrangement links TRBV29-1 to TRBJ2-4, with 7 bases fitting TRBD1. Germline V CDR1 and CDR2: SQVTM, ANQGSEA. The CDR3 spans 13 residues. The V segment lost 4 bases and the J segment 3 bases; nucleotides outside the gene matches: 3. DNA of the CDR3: TGCAGCGTTGGGACAGGTAACAAAAACATTCAGTACTTC. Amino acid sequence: CSVGTGNKNIQYF.